This TCR beta chain was recovered during a study of shared clonotypes between healthy human individuals. The method was immunoSEQ multiplex PCR; TCRdb's version includes in-frame clones alone and lacks a portion of them. The table includes 550,000 to 850,000 clones, roughly 70% detected once. About this clone itself: Other DNA sequences in the sample encode the same CDR3.

The sequence came from a woman in her twenties or thirties in good health. Specimen: memory CD4+ T cells sorted from blood. Subset described: CD45RA-negative fraction.

CDR3 DNA: TGTGCCAGCCGGAGACAGGGGGCTAATGAGCAGTTCTTC. It yields the protein CASRRQGANEQFF. The J gene is TRBJ2-1, the V gene TRBV2; 10 bases match TRBD1. V dropped 8 bases and J dropped 7; count of bases not matched to a gene: 5. Per the germline V gene, CDR1 is SNHLY and CDR2 is FYNNEI. CDR3 length equals 13 residues.